Below are 8 T cell receptor beta chains sequenced from a single sample in a study of T-cell reconstitution after alpha-beta-depleted transplantation in children. TCRbeta library preparation incorporated unique molecular identifiers. TCRdb independently ran MiXCR on the PCR reads; one entry per CDR3 protein. The sample carries 200,000 to 250,000 distinct CDR3 sequences, around 12% recorded once. Material: PBMCs from the stem cell graft donor, obtained from the stem cell graft. The receptors were gathered from a human donor who donated a stem cell graft to a child with acute lymphoblastic leukemia.

This clonotype was detected ten times or more. V usage is TRBV10-3 and J usage is TRBJ2-3; 12 bases are shared with TRBD2. CDR3 length: 18 residues. Germline loops: CDR1 ENHRY, CDR2 SYGVKD. V lost 6 bases and J lost 0; bases outside the gene matches: 10. The CDR3 bases are TGTGCCATCAGCGGGAGACTAGCGGGGGAGTCAAGCACAGATACGCAGTATTTT. It encodes CAISGRLAGESSTDTQYF.

In its sample, this clonotype was seen a few times. At one boundary the junction diverges from the germline segment, which might be a read error. The CDR3 region is CASSQPFPYRWRF. Here the CDR3 DNA reads TGTGCCAGCAGTCAACCCTTCCCGTACAGGTGGAGGTTC. The rearrangement links TRBV27 to TRBJ2-5; perhaps D is TRBD1 or TRBD2 (5 bases each). The CDR3 runs 13 residues. Germline CDR1 reads MNHEY; CDR2 reads SMNVEV (reference sequence).

This clonotype was counted many times. The chain couples TRBV6-1 to TRBJ1-1; no clear D gene. Germline V gene lookup returns CDR1 MNHNS and CDR2 SASEGT. The CDR3 runs to 14 residues. Trimming shortened V by 6 bases and J by 5 bases, and 16 bases separated the two germline ends. CDR3 DNA: TGTGCCAGCAGCCAGAAGGGAAGAGGAACTGAAGCTTTCTTT. Protein: CASSQKGRGTEAFF.

Turning to this clonotype: This sequence may be a read error, since a much larger clone differs from it by one base. The rearrangement joins TRBV4-2 to TRBJ1-4, with D perhaps matching TRBD1 (5 bases). Germline CDR1 reads LGHNA; CDR2 reads YNFKEQ. The CDR3 contains 14 residues. The CDR3 sequence: CVSSQGTSDEKLFF. In DNA, the CDR3 is TGTGTCAGCAGCCAAGGGACTAGCGATGAAAAACTGTTTTTT.

This clonotype was counted ten times or more. The V gene is TRBV5-1, the J gene TRBJ1-1, with D uncertain. V was pared by 3 bases and J by 10 bases, with 22 bases between. Germline V gene data show CDR1 as SGHRS and CDR2 as YFSETQ. This CDR3 has 15 amino acids. The CDR3 spells CASSSVGSGASGAFF. The CDR3 DNA reads TGCGCCAGCAGCTCGGTCGGGTCGGGTGCTTCTGGAGCTTTCTTT.

This clonotype appeared many times. The rearrangement links TRBV20-1 to TRBJ2-1; D unresolved. V shed 3 bases and J shed 2 bases, with 11 bases lying between them. CDR3 length equals 14 residues. Germline loops: CDR1 DFQATT, CDR2 SNEGSKA (reference sequence). The CDR3 here is CSARSSTTYNEQFF. CDR3 sequence (DNA): TGCAGTGCTAGGTCGAGTACAACCTACAATGAGCAGTTCTTC.

This clonotype was counted ten times or more. This chain uses TRBV7-9 with TRBJ1-4; 8 nucleotides align to TRBD1. Germline trimming cut 3 bases from V and 8 bases from J; bases unmatched to any gene: 11. This CDR3 region has 16 residues. Germline V lookup: CDR1 SEHNR, CDR2 FQNEAQ (reference sequence). CDR3 sequence: CASSFPLRTGSEKLFF. CDR3 nucleotides: TGTGCCAGCAGCTTCCCACTCCGGACAGGGAGCGAAAAACTGTTTTTT.

In its sample, this clonotype was seen many times. J is TRBJ2-5 and V is TRBV6-5; D tentatively reads TRBD1 or TRBD2 (5 bases each). Per germline, CDR1 MNHEY and CDR2 SVGAGI. The CDR3 extends over 16 amino acids. The germline V and J ends were trimmed by 2 bases and 3 bases, with 16 bases remaining between them. This CDR3 reads CASSYQTGTPEETQYF. The CDR3 DNA sequence: TGTGCCAGCAGTTACCAGACCGGGACCCCCGAAGAGACCCAGTACTTC.